These 21 T cell receptor beta chains originate from one sample sequenced in a study of blood T cell repertoires in COVID-19. TCRdb's copy holds only in-frame clones and misses some; the assay was immunoSEQ multiplex PCR. The sample lists about 130,000 clones; approximately 86% were seen once. Sequencing used peripheral blood. Receptor source: an older woman with COVID-19, enrolled during active disease.

The chain's CDR3 is CASSGPEGETQYF. CDR3 DNA: TGTGCCAGCTCAGGACCGGAGGGGGAGACCCAGTACTTC. The chain links TRBV18 to TRBJ2-5, with D possibly TRBD2 on 6 matching bases. This CDR3 region has 13 residues. Trimming cost V 5 bases and J 5 bases, with 12 bases left between them. The germline V gene encodes CDR1 KGHSH and CDR2 LQKENI.

The chain employs TRBV6-1 and TRBJ1-1; D remains unclear. The V and J ends lost 0 bases and 4 bases respectively, with 9 bases between them. This CDR3 is 14 amino acids long. The germline CDR1 and CDR2 sequences are MNHNS and SASEGT. CDR3 sequence reads: CASSEALSGTEAFF. The DNA for the CDR3 is TGTGCCAGCAGTGAAGCGCTATCGGGCACTGAAGCTTTCTTT.

The V call is TRBV5-1, the J call TRBJ2-5; 8 bases align to TRBD1. Germline trimming cut 4 bases from V and 4 bases from J; bases unmatched to any gene: 3. Germline V gene sequence: CDR1 SGHRS, CDR2 YFSETQ. The CDR3 is made up of 13 amino acids. CDR3 region: CASSPGQAETQYF. The CDR3 bases are TGCGCCAGCAGCCCGGGACAGGCAGAGACCCAGTACTTC. Drawing the rest from reference TRBV5-1 and TRBJ2-5, the complete variable domain is KAGVTQTPRYLIKTRGQQVTLSCSPISGHRSVSWYQQTPGQGLQFLFEYFSETQRNKGNFPGRFSGRQFSNSRSEMNVSTLELGDSALYLCASSPGQAETQYFGPGTRLLVL.

This chain joins TRBV29-1 and TRBJ2-2, with D hard to call. This CDR3 comprises 12 residues. CDR1 is SQVTM and CDR2 is ANQGSEA in the germline V gene. Deletions cut 1 base from V and 3 bases from J, with 3 bases between. The CDR3 DNA reads TGCAGCGTTGAAGCCGACACCGGGGAGCTGTTTTTT. Protein: CSVEADTGELFF.

This chain links TRBV4-2 with TRBJ1-1; 9 bases fit TRBD1. J gave up 1 base and V 4 bases, and 4 bases lay outside the gene matches. The CDR3 covers 15 residues. Germline CDR1 is LGHNA and CDR2 is YNFKEQ. CDR3 nucleotides: TGTGCCAGCAGCCGGATGGACAGGGGGAACACTGAAGCTTTCTTT. Translating gives CASSRMDRGNTEAFF.

V gene TRBV6-5 combines with J gene TRBJ2-7; 7 bases are shared with TRBD1. Trimming at V came to 6 bases and at J to 2 bases, leaving 7 bases not matched to a gene. This CDR3 contains 14 residues. From germline, CDR1 is MNHEY and CDR2 SVGAGI. CDR3 bases: TGTGCCAGCAGACCTTTCGGACAGGCCTACGAGCAGTACTTC. Its translation: CASRPFGQAYEQYF.

This clone has only one observation. The J gene is TRBJ1-1, the V gene TRBV19; D perhaps matches TRBD1 (6 bases). CDR1 and CDR2 from the germline V gene are LNHDA and SQIVND (reference sequence). V shed 9 bases and J shed 1 base, with 9 bases lying between them. The CDR3 runs 12 residues. CDR3 coding DNA: TGTGCCAGCCGGGGGGCGAACACTGAAGCTTTCTTT. Encoded protein: CASRGANTEAFF. Using reference TRBV19 and TRBJ1-1 for the parts outside the CDR3, the full variable domain is DGGITQSPKYLFRKEGQNVTLSCEQNLNHDAMYWYRQDPGQGLRLIYYSQIVNDFQKGDIAEGYSVSREKKESFPLTVTSAQKNPTAFYLCASRGANTEAFFGQGTRLTVV.

V and J are TRBV7-2 and TRBJ1-2; 7 positions agree with TRBD1. This CDR3 spans 13 amino acids. V dropped 5 bases and J dropped 3; count of bases not matched to a gene: 3. Germline loops: CDR1 SGHTA, CDR2 FQGNSA. In nucleotides, the CDR3 is TGTGCCAGCAGCCCTGACAGGGACTATGGCTACACCTTC. It codes for CASSPDRDYGYTF.

The V call is TRBV11-2, the J call TRBJ1-1, with D uncertain. CDR1 is SGHAT and CDR2 is FQNNGV in the germline V gene. The CDR3 has 12 amino acids. Trimming cost V 3 bases and J 8 bases, with 10 bases left between them. This chain's CDR3 is CASSFGRREAFF. The CDR3 nucleotides read TGTGCCAGCAGCTTCGGGAGAAGGGAAGCTTTCTTT.

V gene TRBV11-2 combines with J gene TRBJ1-6; TRBD1 might be the D (5 bases). The CDR3 consists of 15 residues. V gave up 5 bases and J gave up 7 bases, with 15 bases separating them. CDR1 and CDR2 from the germline V gene are SGHAT and FQNNGV. CDR3 in amino acids: CASSEEGWYNSPLHF. Written as DNA, the CDR3 is TGTGCCAGCAGCGAGGAGGGGTGGTACAATTCACCCCTCCACTTT.

This clone was observed once. The CDR3 region is CASSVAGTSGLARTYEQYF. The CDR3, as DNA: TGTGCCAGTAGTGTCGCAGGGACTAGCGGGCTCGCGCGGACCTACGAGCAGTACTTC. The chain combines TRBV19 with TRBJ2-7; 12 bases fit TRBD2. This CDR3 contains 19 residues. Trimming cost V 5 bases and J 2 bases; bases outside gene matches: 16. In germline, CDR1 is LNHDA, CDR2 SQIVND (reference sequence).

The chain joins TRBV6-5 to TRBJ2-7; D unresolved. The V gene's germline CDR1 is MNHEY and CDR2 SVGAGI. V shed 5 bases and J shed 3 bases, with 14 bases lying between them. This CDR3 spans 14 amino acids. The CDR3 reads CASSPYAKVYEQYF. CDR3 coding DNA: TGTGCCAGCAGTCCGTATGCGAAAGTCTACGAGCAGTACTTC.

The CDR3 DNA sequence: TGTGCCAGCGGGAGGACTAGCGGGGGGGCCGCAGATACGCAGTATTTT. Translated: CASGRTSGGAADTQYF. This sequence joins TRBV2 and TRBJ2-3; 15 nucleotides agree with TRBD2. This CDR3 is 16 amino acids long. The V segment lost 8 bases and the J segment 4 bases; nucleotides outside the gene matches: 7. Germline V gives CDR1 SNHLY, CDR2 FYNNEI.

Worth noting for this clone: Compared with germline, one end of the junction differs, possibly owing to a read error. The chain employs TRBV6-5 and TRBJ2-7; the D is unclear. Per germline, CDR1 MNHEY and CDR2 SVGAGI. The CDR3 covers 12 residues. The CDR3 DNA is TGTGCCAGCAGTTCAGGCGCACCCAGGTGGGACTTC. Amino acid sequence: CASSSGAPRWDF.

The chain couples TRBV25-1 to TRBJ1-3; D unresolved. V shed 3 bases and J shed 0 bases, with 6 bases lying between them. The length of the CDR3 is 14 residues. Germline V lookup: CDR1 MGHDK, CDR2 SYGVNS. The chain's CDR3 is CASSDPDSGNTIYF. Here the CDR3 DNA reads TGTGCCAGCAGTGACCCAGACTCTGGAAACACCATATATTTT.

The rearrangement uses TRBV6-5 and TRBJ2-7; 9 nucleotides agree with TRBD1. CDR1 and CDR2 from the germline V gene are MNHEY and SVGAGI. The CDR3 runs 16 residues. V shed 0 bases, J shed 1 base, and the junction held 4 bases outside the gene matches. The CDR3 coding sequence is TGTGCCAGCAGTTACTCTTGGACAGGGGATTCCTACGAGCAGTACTTC. It encodes CASSYSWTGDSYEQYF.

The chain joins TRBV14 to TRBJ1-4; no firm D call. The CDR3 consists of 15 residues. Germline-derived CDR1 and CDR2 are SGHDN and FVKESK. V lost 1 base to trimming and J lost 0 bases, with 6 bases between them. CDR3 in DNA: TGTGCCAGCAGCCAAGGGTTAGCAACTAATGAAAAACTGTTTTTT. It yields the protein CASSQGLATNEKLFF. Supplemented by reference TRBV14 and TRBJ1-4, the full variable domain reads EAGVTQFPSHSVIEKGQTVTLRCDPISGHDNLYWYRRVMGKEIKFLLHFVKESKQDESGMPNNRFLAERTGGTYSTLKVQPAELEDSGVYFCASSQGLATNEKLFFGSGTQLSVL.

The chain employs TRBV11-2 and TRBJ1-1; D gene uncertain. The germline V gene has CDR1 SGHAT and CDR2 FQNNGV. CDR3 size: 14 residues. V lost 0 bases and J lost 0, with 5 bases in between. CDR3 protein: CASSLEAVNTEAFF. In DNA form, the CDR3 reads TGTGCCAGCAGCTTAGAGGCTGTGAACACTGAAGCTTTCTTT. Full variable domain (outside the CDR3, taken from reference TRBV11-2 and TRBJ1-1): EAGVAQSPRYKIIEKRQSVAFWCNPISGHATLYWYQQILGQGPKLLIQFQNNGVVDDSQLPKDRFSAERLKGVDSTLKIQPAKLEDSAVYLCASSLEAVNTEAFFGQGTRLTVV.

The J gene is TRBJ1-5, the V gene TRBV20-1; D may be TRBD1 (5 bases). Germline V gene data show CDR1 as DFQATT and CDR2 as SNEGSKA (reference sequence). The CDR3 covers 18 residues. Trimming pared 3 bases from V and 1 base from J, leaving 22 bases between. For the CDR3, the DNA is TGCAGTGCTAGTCCCTCCCTGGGGGGGGACCTAAGCAATCAGCCCCAGCATTTT. It is translated as CSASPSLGGDLSNQPQHF.

This chain joins TRBV18 and TRBJ1-1, with a tentative D call TRBD1 (6 bases). Germline values: CDR1 KGHSH, CDR2 LQKENI. The CDR3 is 15 residues long. The ends were cut back, 2 bases at V and 0 bases at J, with 10 bases in the middle. The CDR3 nucleotides read TGTGCCAGCTCACCAACAGGGCCCATGAACACTGAAGCTTTCTTT. Protein sequence: CASSPTGPMNTEAFF. Based on the CDR3 plus reference TRBV18 and TRBJ1-1, the full variable domain is NAGVMQNPRHLVRRRGQEARLRCSPMKGHSHVYWYRQLPEEGLKFMVYLQKENIIDESGMPKERFSAEFPKEGPSILRIQQVVRGDSAAYFCASSPTGPMNTEAFFGQGTRLTVV.

The rearrangement links TRBV11-2 to TRBJ2-5, with 9 bases lining up with TRBD2. V lost 4 bases, J lost 2 bases, and 8 bases stayed unmatched. In germline, CDR1 is SGHAT, CDR2 FQNNGV. This CDR3 contains 16 residues. The CDR3 reads CASSSGLAPKQETQYF. CDR3 DNA: TGTGCCAGCAGCTCAGGACTAGCGCCTAAACAAGAGACCCAGTACTTC.